The 27 T cell receptor beta chains below all came from one sample that was sequenced in a study of human T cells and chemical hapten exposure. Time point indicated: patch test 1, 2 weeks after DPC sensitization. Treatment here: therapeutic diphenylcyclopropenone sensitization with weekly scalp DPC. TCRdb analysed the RACE reads with MiXCR anew, one entry per CDR3 protein. Here the sample spans over 95,000 distinct CDR3 sequences, 9.5% to 15% being singletons. Sequenced here: whole blood, sampled in connection with sensitization to the hapten diphenylcyclopropenone (DPC). The receptors shown here come from a woman in her thirties or forties with alopecia areata. Some clones in this sample may be carry-over from other donors' samples.

This clonotype occurred many times. The chain links TRBV20-1 to TRBJ2-3; D unclear. Germline assignment: CDR1 DFQATT and CDR2 SNEGSKA (reference sequence). V lost 6 bases to trimming and J lost 2 bases, with 18 bases between them. This CDR3 has 15 amino acids. This CDR3 is CSAVILTGHTDTQYF. The DNA of the CDR3 is TGCAGTGCAGTAATCCTAACCGGTCACACAGATACGCAGTATTTT.

This clonotype was counted a few times. This chain uses TRBV7-2 with TRBJ2-7, with 7 bases lining up with TRBD2. This CDR3 is built from 14 residues. The germline V gene has CDR1 SGHTA and CDR2 FQGNSA. V shed 2 bases, J shed 6 bases, and the junction held 7 bases outside the gene matches. CDR3 sequence: CASSLTAGVGEQYF. CDR3 bases: TGTGCCAGCAGCTTAACCGCGGGAGTGGGCGAGCAGTACTTC.

This clonotype has at least ten counts. This rearrangement joins TRBV7-3 to TRBJ2-4, with TRBD2 identical over 14 bases. The germline V gene encodes CDR1 SGHTA and CDR2 FQGTGA. J gave up 15 bases and V 5 bases, and 9 bases lay outside the gene matches. This CDR3 spans 14 amino acids. The CDR3 region is CASSHGTSGSSWYF. The CDR3 DNA reads as TGTGCCAGCAGCCACGGGACTAGCGGGAGTTCTTGGTACTTC.

This clonotype appeared a few times. The chain carries TRBV6-2 or TRBV6-3 and TRBJ2-1; 11 bases match TRBD2. The CDR3 runs 20 residues. The J segment lost 4 bases and the V segment lost 2 bases, leaving 16 bases of the junction unmatched. CDR1 MNHEY and CDR2 SVGEGT come from the germline V gene. CDR3 coding DNA: TGTGCCAGCAGTTACCCCCCCGGGACTAGCGGCCTTACGGGTTACAATGAGCAGTTCTTC. This codes for CASSYPPGTSGLTGYNEQFF.

This clonotype was picked up many times. The chain carries TRBV7-2 and TRBJ2-2; the D gene could be TRBD1 or TRBD2 (5 bases each). The CDR3 totals 16 residues. Trimming took 6 bases from V and 2 from J, leaving 16 bases between them. Germline CDR1 and CDR2: SGHTA and FQGNSA. The CDR3 DNA follows: TGTGCCAGCAGTTCCTCGGGACGTCTAAACACCGGGGAGCTGTTTTTT. Translated: CASSSSGRLNTGELFF.

This clonotype was seen a few times. This chain links TRBV4-3 with TRBJ2-1; 10 bases align to TRBD2. The CDR3 length is 15 residues. Germline CDR1 and CDR2: LGHNA and YSLEER. J was trimmed by 2 bases and V by 4 bases; bases with no gene match: 2. The CDR3 DNA is TGCGCCAGCAGCCCTAGCGGGAGCGCCTACAATGAGCAGTTCTTC. Protein: CASSPSGSAYNEQFF.

The chain is built from TRBV11-2 and TRBJ1-6, with D unclear. Germline V gives CDR1 SGHAT, CDR2 FQNNGV. V lost 0 bases and J lost 10, with 13 bases in between. CDR3 length equals 15 residues. The CDR3, as DNA: TGTGCCAGCAGCTTAGATTGGTCGGCACGGTCACCCCTCCACTTT. Amino acids: CASSLDWSARSPLHF.

This clonotype was seen ten or more times. CDR3 loop: CASRLGTDTQYF. The CDR3, as DNA: TGTGCCAGCAGGCTCGGCACAGATACGCAGTATTTT. The chain has TRBV7-9 and TRBJ2-3; D is unclear. The CDR3 is made up of 12 amino acids. The V gene's germline CDR1 is SEHNR and CDR2 FQNEAQ (reference sequence). With 6 bases removed from V and 1 base from J, the gap between germline ends came to 5 bases.

The table lists this clonotype with many counts. The chain uses TRBV11-2 and TRBJ2-7; no reliable D call. Trimming stripped 0 bases from V and 5 bases from J, with 5 bases between. In germline, CDR1 is SGHAT, CDR2 FQNNGV. This CDR3 comprises 12 residues. In DNA form, the CDR3 reads TGTGCCAGCAGCTTAGAGGGCGACGAGCAGTACTTC. Translating it yields CASSLEGDEQYF. The full variable domain, rest sourced from reference TRBV11-2 and TRBJ2-7, is EAGVAQSPRYKIIEKRQSVAFWCNPISGHATLYWYQQILGQGPKLLIQFQNNGVVDDSQLPKDRFSAERLKGVDSTLKIQPAKLEDSAVYLCASSLEGDEQYFGPGTRLTVT.

This sequence joins TRBV5-1 and TRBJ2-3; no definite D call. The ends were cut back, 3 bases at V and 3 bases at J, with 11 bases in the middle. Germline values: CDR1 SGHRS, CDR2 YFSETQ. The CDR3 is made up of 14 amino acids. CDR3 in DNA: TGCGCCAGCAGCTCCGCCGGTATGACAGATACGCAGTATTTT. Its translation is CASSSAGMTDTQYF.

This clonotype was picked up a small number of times. The chain combines TRBV12-3 or TRBV12-4 with TRBJ1-2, with 8 bases aligning to TRBD1. V shed 3 bases and J 8 bases; nucleotides not matched to a gene: 5. This CDR3 spans 13 amino acids. CDR3 in amino acids: CASSFRGRRGYTF. The CDR3 DNA is TGTGCCAGCAGTTTCAGGGGGCGGAGGGGCTACACCTTC.

This clonotype was seen a few times. The chain has TRBV5-5 and TRBJ1-5; D might be TRBD1 (6 bases). This CDR3 spans 14 amino acids. V dropped 4 bases and J dropped 8 bases, with 16 bases sitting between them. The V gene's germline CDR1 is SGHKS and CDR2 YYEKEE (reference sequence). CDR3 in amino acids: CASSPDRLSEPQHF. Here the CDR3 DNA reads TGTGCCAGCAGCCCGGACAGACTCTCCGAGCCCCAGCATTTT.

This clonotype has a handful of counts. The rearrangement joins TRBV7-8 to TRBJ1-2, with 8 bases that match TRBD1. This CDR3 region has 15 residues. In germline, CDR1 is SGHVS, CDR2 FQNEAQ. With V trimmed by 8 bases and J by 7 bases, 15 bases remained unmatched. The CDR3 bases are TGTGCCAGCGCACTTCAACAGGGGGAGTCTTCTGGCTACACCTTC. Residues: CASALQQGESSGYTF. The full variable domain, completed using reference TRBV7-8 and TRBJ1-2, is GAGVSQSPRYKVAKRGQDVALRCDPISGHVSLFWYQQALGQGPEFLTYFQNEAQLDKSGLPSDRFFAERPEGSVSTLKIQRTQQEDSAVYLCASALQQGESSGYTFGSGTRLTVV.

This sequence joins TRBV5-1 and TRBJ1-3; maybe TRBD1 (6 bases). The CDR3 is 18 amino acids. The germline CDR1 and CDR2 sequences are SGHRS and YFSETQ. Trimming removed 4 bases at V and 0 bases at J, with 20 bases between. DNA of the CDR3: TGCGCCAGCAGCCTTGGGCCTGGACAGCCGAACTCTGGAAACACCATATATTTT. Its protein product is CASSLGPGQPNSGNTIYF.

This sequence joins TRBV20-1 and TRBJ2-7; either TRBD1 or TRBD2 may supply D (5 bases each). The CDR3 is made up of 12 amino acids. V was clipped by 6 bases and J by 4 bases, with 13 bases between them. Germline loops: CDR1 DFQATT, CDR2 SNEGSKA (reference sequence). CDR3 coding DNA: TGCAGTGCCAAGGGACCGCAGTACGAGCAGTACTTC. Translating it yields CSAKGPQYEQYF.

J is TRBJ1-2 and V is TRBV25-1, with D hard to call. The germline V gene encodes CDR1 MGHDK and CDR2 SYGVNS. Trimming pared 8 bases from V and 2 bases from J, leaving 6 bases between. CDR3 length: 11 amino acids. CDR3 protein: CASGPNYGYTF. As DNA, the CDR3 is TGTGCCAGCGGACCCAACTATGGCTACACCTTC.

This clonotype was seen more than once but under ten times. V gene TRBV5-4 combines with J gene TRBJ2-1, with TRBD2 matching 11 bases. The CDR3 runs to 17 residues. The germline CDR1 and CDR2 sequences are SGHNT and YYREEE (reference sequence). The trim removed 3 bases at V and 3 bases at J, leaving 8 bases unmatched. The CDR3 here is CASSSSLAGVVYNEQFF. The CDR3 DNA reads as TGTGCCAGCAGCTCGTCACTAGCGGGAGTAGTCTACAATGAGCAGTTCTTC.

This clonotype was seen only a few times. V is TRBV7-6 and J is TRBJ1-2; D is ambiguous. V was cut by 5 bases and J by 0 bases, with 13 bases left in between. This CDR3 comprises 15 residues. Germline V gene lookup returns CDR1 SGHVS and CDR2 FNYEAQ. The CDR3 DNA follows: TGTGCCAGCAGCCGGTCGGGTACAGCTAACTATGGCTACACCTTC. Translating gives CASSRSGTANYGYTF.

The chain links TRBV9 to TRBJ2-1; D remains ambiguous. The germline V gene has CDR1 SGDLS and CDR2 YYNGEE. CDR3 length: 14 amino acids. V gave up 1 base and J gave up 7 bases, with 12 bases separating them. The CDR3 coding sequence is TGTGCCAGCAGCGTATTGGCCAGTTCGAATGAGCAGTTCTTC. Translating it yields CASSVLASSNEQFF.

The V gene is TRBV5-1, the J gene TRBJ1-1; 7 bases agree with TRBD1. V lost 0 bases to trimming and J lost 0 bases; unmatched junction nucleotides: 5. This CDR3 region has 16 residues. Germline V gene data show CDR1 as SGHRS and CDR2 as YFSETQ. The CDR3 coding sequence is TGCGCCAGCAGCTTGGATCCCGGGACAGTGAACACTGAAGCTTTCTTT. Protein sequence: CASSLDPGTVNTEAFF.

This clonotype has a count of ten or more. V usage is TRBV7-2 and J usage is TRBJ2-3, with D hard to call. This CDR3 is built from 16 residues. Trimming removed 7 bases at V and 4 bases at J, with 21 bases between. In germline, CDR1 is SGHTA, CDR2 FQGNSA. The CDR3 loop is CASTLGLARPSDTQYF. The CDR3 coding sequence is TGTGCCAGCACCCTGGGGTTAGCCCGGCCCTCAGATACGCAGTATTTT.

Only a few counts were recorded for this clonotype. The CDR3 nucleotides are TGTGCCAGCAGTTTGGGACTAGCGGGCCCGGGGGGAGATACGCAGTATTTT. This encodes CASSLGLAGPGGDTQYF. The rearrangement links TRBV12-3 or TRBV12-4 to TRBJ2-3, with TRBD2 matching 12 bases. With V trimmed by 3 bases and J by 5 bases, 9 bases remained unmatched. The CDR3 is made up of 17 amino acids.

This clonotype was counted many times. The J gene is TRBJ2-5, the V gene TRBV9; tentatively, D is TRBD1 (6 bases). CDR1 is SGDLS and CDR2 is YYNGEE in the germline V gene. V was trimmed by 3 bases and J by 1 base, leaving 13 bases between them. The CDR3 contains 15 residues. The DNA for the CDR3 is TGTGCCAGCAGCGAGGGGGTCTCTACCCAAGAGACCCAGTACTTC. Its protein is CASSEGVSTQETQYF.

The rearrangement joins TRBV20-1 to TRBJ2-1; TRBD1 might be the D (6 bases). V shed 3 bases and J shed 2 bases, with 11 bases lying between them. CDR1 and CDR2 from the germline V gene are DFQATT and SNEGSKA (reference sequence). The CDR3 totals 14 residues. The CDR3 loop is CSASSGAPYNEQFF. CDR3 DNA sequence: TGCAGTGCTAGTTCAGGGGCCCCCTACAATGAGCAGTTCTTC.

This chain links TRBV5-1 with TRBJ1-6; D is unclear. The ends were cut back, 2 bases at V and 8 bases at J, with 11 bases in the middle. Germline CDR1 reads SGHRS; CDR2 reads YFSETQ. This CDR3 contains 14 residues. The CDR3 reads CASSLQLEDSPLHF. CDR3 DNA sequence: TGCGCCAGCAGCTTACAGCTCGAGGATTCACCCCTCCACTTT.

This chain joins TRBV25-1 and TRBJ2-7; 11 bases fit TRBD2. The CDR3 length is 14 residues. V shed 3 bases, J shed 6 bases, and the junction held 4 bases outside the gene matches. Germline CDR1 is MGHDK and CDR2 is SYGVNS. The CDR3 loop reads CASSETSGISEQYF. The CDR3 nucleotides read TGTGCCAGCAGTGAGACTAGCGGGATTAGCGAGCAGTACTTC.

This clonotype was observed at least ten times. V usage is TRBV7-2 and J usage is TRBJ2-7; D not resolved. The CDR3 sequence is 13 residues long. V was shortened by 2 bases and J by 5 bases, with 10 bases between the two germline ends. The V gene's germline CDR1 is SGHTA and CDR2 FQGNSA. The CDR3 sequence: CASSLSIWNEQYF. CDR3 sequence (DNA): TGTGCCAGCAGCTTATCAATCTGGAACGAGCAGTACTTC.